A single sample is the source of the 12 T cell receptor beta chains below, sequenced in a study of blood T cells in healthy people across ages. A second PCR, run for roughly 7 to 12 cycles, used a sample-barcoded 5' primer plus a J-beta primer mix. TCRdb fed the 5' RACE reads into MiXCR, producing one record per CDR3 protein. Here the sample spans over a million distinct CDR3 sequences, 20% to 25% being singletons. These data are also associated with another study on T cells of mothers and their children.

Sequencing was carried out using blood. All receptors come from a girl aged 2 to 9 in good health.

This chain uses TRBV27 with TRBJ2-5; 7 bases line up with TRBD1. The J call may not be correct, given that the DNA end is closer to TRBJ2-1. The CDR3 contains 15 residues. The germline CDR1 and CDR2 sequences are MNHEY and SMNVEV (reference sequence). The CDR3 spells CASSWTGGAYNEQFF. Here the CDR3 DNA reads TGTGCCAGCAGTTGGACAGGAGGAGCTTACAATGAGCAGTTCTTC.

In this sample, this clonotype turned up once. The J gene is TRBJ1-1, the V gene TRBV4-3, with a possible D match to TRBD1 (5 bases). CDR3 length: 15 residues. V was trimmed by 0 bases and J by 7 bases, leaving 15 bases between them. CDR1 is LGHNA and CDR2 is YSLEER in the germline V gene. The CDR3, as DNA: TGCGCCAGCAGCCAAGACTCAGGGTTGGAAGGTGAAGCTTTCTTT. Translating it yields CASSQDSGLEGEAFF.

As for this clonotype: At one boundary the junction diverges from the germline segment, which might be a read error. The genes are TRBV7-6 and TRBJ2-1; D perhaps matches TRBD2 (5 bases). The CDR3 consists of 12 residues. CDR1 is SGHVS and CDR2 is FNYEAQ in the germline V gene. CDR3 bases: TGTGCCAGCAGCCCCCACAGCGGTGAGCAGCTCTTC. Its translation: CASSPHSGEQLF.

The rearrangement uses TRBV4-2 and TRBJ2-5; D is perhaps TRBD2 (5 bases). The CDR3 is 16 amino acids. V lost 0 bases and J lost 1, with 12 bases in between. Germline V gene sequence: CDR1 LGHNA, CDR2 YNFKEQ. The CDR3 protein is CASSQDPAVFQETQYF. CDR3 nucleotides: TGTGCCAGCAGCCAAGATCCAGCGGTGTTCCAAGAGACCCAGTACTTC.

The CDR3 protein is CASRWDRGRYEQYF. In nucleotides, the CDR3 is TGCGCCAGCAGATGGGACAGGGGCAGGTACGAGCAGTACTTC. V is TRBV5-1 and J is TRBJ2-5, with 10 bases fitting TRBD1. The last part of the DNA fits TRBJ2-7 better; the J call may be wrong. Germline CDR1 is SGHRS and CDR2 is YFSETQ. The CDR3 extends over 14 amino acids.

The chain combines TRBV5-1 with TRBJ2-6; D may match TRBD1 or TRBD2 (5 bases each). The CDR3 spans 16 residues. Per germline, CDR1 SGHRS and CDR2 YFSETQ. V lost 4 bases and J 10 bases, leaving 21 bases between the germline ends. This chain's CDR3 is CASSPIIGGSINVLTF. The CDR3 DNA reads TGCGCCAGCAGCCCGATCATTGGGGGTTCCATTAACGTCCTGACTTTC.

The rearrangement uses TRBV4-3 and TRBJ2-3; the D is unclear. The CDR3 covers 13 residues. Germline V gene sequence: CDR1 LGHNA, CDR2 YSLEER. V dropped 1 base and J dropped 8 bases, with 10 bases sitting between them. The CDR3 region has the DNA TGCGCCAGCAGCCAAGCAGTAGTAGGTACGCAGTATTTT. Translated, it gives CASSQAVVGTQYF.

In its sample, this clonotype was seen many times. V is TRBV7-9 and J is TRBJ2-1; 9 positions agree with TRBD2. Germline lookup yields CDR1 SEHNR and CDR2 FQNEAQ (reference sequence). The CDR3 runs 15 residues. Germline trimming cut 5 bases from V and 8 bases from J; bases unmatched to any gene: 10. DNA of the CDR3: TGTGCCAGCAGCCCCTTTGGGGTAGCGGGGGATGAGCAGTTCTTC. Residues: CASSPFGVAGDEQFF.

The rearrangement uses TRBV6-2 or TRBV6-3 and TRBJ1-1; D unresolved. The germline V gene encodes CDR1 MNHEY and CDR2 SVGEGT. V lost 0 bases and J 4 bases, leaving 12 bases between the germline ends. The CDR3 consists of 15 residues. The CDR3 sequence: CASSYSWESCTEAFF. The CDR3 bases are TGTGCCAGCAGTTACTCGTGGGAGTCTTGCACTGAAGCTTTCTTT.

The chain employs TRBV19 and TRBJ1-4, with D unresolved. Germline CDR1 and CDR2: LNHDA and SQIVND (reference sequence). The CDR3 runs 14 residues. V was clipped by 1 base and J by 10 bases, with 13 bases between them. CDR3 nucleotide sequence: TGTGCCAGTAGTATAGGGGCAGGATCAGGAAAACTGTTTTTT. It encodes CASSIGAGSGKLFF.

This clonotype was picked up a small number of times. This chain joins TRBV4-1 and TRBJ2-1; D is uncertain. The J call may be faulty, since TRBJ2-7 better matches the DNA end. CDR1 and CDR2 (germline): MGHRA, YSYEKL. The CDR3 is 15 amino acids. The DNA for the CDR3 is TGCGCCAGCAGCCAAGGCCCGTATGGATCCTACGAGCAGTACTTC. As protein: CASSQGPYGSYEQYF.

This clonotype has just a few counts. The chain links TRBV7-8 to TRBJ1-4, with D perhaps matching TRBD1 (6 bases). The germline V and J ends were trimmed by 2 bases and 7 bases, with 14 bases remaining between them. Germline loops: CDR1 SGHVS, CDR2 FQNEAQ. The length of the CDR3 is 15 residues. CDR3 protein: CASSLKGVFGEKLFF. Here the CDR3 DNA reads TGTGCCAGCAGCTTAAAGGGGGTTTTCGGTGAAAAACTGTTTTTT.